These 22 T cell receptor beta chains originate from one sample sequenced in a study of blood T cell repertoires in COVID-19. The assay was immunoSEQ multiplex PCR, and TCRdb's table has in-frame clones only and misses some. The repertoire has 120,000 to 150,000 clones, 88% of them found once; the top ten carry about 10%. What was sequenced was peripheral blood. The source of these receptors is a man aged 45-65 years with active or convalescent COVID-19.

The chain combines TRBV2 with TRBJ2-3, with D unresolved. Between the trimmed V and J ends, which lost 5 bases and 2 bases, there was a span of 11 bases. Germline CDR1 and CDR2: SNHLY and FYNNEI. This CDR3 comprises 14 residues. DNA for the CDR3: TGTGCCAGCAGTTCAGGTAGACCCACAGATACGCAGTATTTT. Its translation is CASSSGRPTDTQYF.

The V gene is TRBV19, the J gene TRBJ2-5, with D possibly matching TRBD1 (5 bases). This CDR3 region has 15 residues. V lost 6 bases and J lost 5, with 19 bases in between. CDR1 is LNHDA, CDR2 SQIVND, per germline (reference sequence). DNA of the CDR3: TGTGCCAGTAGCTCAGGGATGGGCGCAGTGGAGACCCAGTACTTC. Protein sequence: CASSSGMGAVETQYF.

This chain connects TRBV19 to TRBJ1-6, with 10 nucleotides matching TRBD1. The germline V gene has CDR1 LNHDA and CDR2 SQIVND (reference sequence). There are 17 residues in the CDR3. Trimming removed 8 bases from V and 9 bases from J; junction bases left unmatched: 16. The DNA of the CDR3 is TGTGCCAGTGCCGCGACAGGGGGCTTACGGAGGAGTTCACCCCTCCACTTT. Amino acid sequence: CASAATGGLRRSSPLHF.

A few counts support this clone. This chain links TRBV24-1 with TRBJ2-7; 7 bases map to TRBD2. The V gene's germline CDR1 is KGHDR and CDR2 SFDVKD. V lost 3 bases to trimming and J lost 3 bases; unmatched junction nucleotides: 7. CDR3 size: 15 residues. In nucleotides, the CDR3 is TGTGCCACCAGTGATCCCAAGACGGGAGGCTACGAGCAGTACTTC. The encoded protein is CATSDPKTGGYEQYF.

V is TRBV11-2 and J is TRBJ2-5; 8 bases align to TRBD2. CDR3 length equals 16 residues. Trimming cost V 1 base and J 4 bases; bases outside gene matches: 8. Germline-derived CDR1 and CDR2 are SGHAT and FQNNGV. CDR3 in DNA: TGTGCCAGCAGCTTAGCTGTCCGGGGGGGGCGAGAGACCCAGTACTTC. Protein product: CASSLAVRGGRETQYF.

CDR3 coding DNA: TGTGCCACCAGTGAGGGAGACAGGGATACCGGGGAGCTGTTTTTT. This gives the protein CATSEGDRDTGELFF. This chain uses TRBV24-1 with TRBJ2-2, with TRBD1 identical over 7 bases. The CDR3 loop spans 15 amino acids. V lost 4 bases, J lost 5 bases, and 6 bases stayed unmatched. Germline V gene sequence: CDR1 KGHDR, CDR2 SFDVKD.

This clone occurred a few times. J is TRBJ1-4 and V is TRBV4-2; 8 bases fit TRBD1. Germline V gene data show CDR1 as LGHNA and CDR2 as YNFKEQ. This CDR3 comprises 18 residues. Trimming cost V 0 bases and J 3 bases; bases outside gene matches: 9. CDR3 bases: TGTGCCAGCAGCCAAGAGAGCAGGGGGCTGGTGGCTAATGAAAAACTGTTTTTT. Translation gives CASSQESRGLVANEKLFF.

The chain employs TRBV27 and TRBJ2-3; D may be TRBD2 (5 bases). The CDR3 extends over 17 amino acids. CDR1 and CDR2 from the germline V gene are MNHEY and SMNVEV (reference sequence). V shed 4 bases and J shed 2 bases, with 19 bases lying between them. The CDR3 DNA reads as TGTGCCAGCAGTTCGGACTGGTCCGCCTCTAACACAGATACGCAGTATTTT. Translated: CASSSDWSASNTDTQYF.

This clone was seen more than once but under ten times. This chain links TRBV9 with TRBJ1-6; D not resolved. The length of the CDR3 is 16 residues. Germline loops: CDR1 SGDLS, CDR2 YYNGEE. Deletions cut 0 bases from V and 8 bases from J, with 15 bases between. The DNA for the CDR3 is TGTGCCAGCAGCGTAGATGACGGACTATCCTATTCACCCCTCCACTTT. Its protein product is CASSVDDGLSYSPLHF.

This chain joins TRBV12-3 or TRBV12-4 and TRBJ2-5; D is possibly TRBD2 (6 bases). This CDR3 contains 13 residues. V shed 3 bases and J shed 5 bases, with 10 bases lying between them. CDR3 amino acids: CASSFVGGETQYF. The DNA for the CDR3 is TGTGCCAGCAGTTTTGTGGGAGGCGAGACCCAGTACTTC.

V gene TRBV11-2 combines with J gene TRBJ1-3; TRBD1 might be the D (5 bases). Per the germline V gene, CDR1 is SGHAT and CDR2 is FQNNGV. V was clipped by 4 bases and J by 0 bases, with 19 bases between them. This CDR3 is built from 18 residues. In DNA, the CDR3 is TGTGCCAGCAGCTCGGGACTTTTTTCTCGGGACTCTGGAAACACCATATATTTT. It is translated as CASSSGLFSRDSGNTIYF.

The chain has TRBV12-3 or TRBV12-4 and TRBJ1-2; 8 bases align to TRBD1. This CDR3 is built from 13 residues. Unmatched junction bases numbered 3, after V lost 5 bases and J lost 4 bases. CDR3 nucleotide sequence: TGTGCCAGCAGTACAGGGGGAGCCTATGGCTACACCTTC. Protein: CASSTGGAYGYTF.

The chain couples TRBV6-5 to TRBJ1-1; 10 bases agree with TRBD1. V lost 6 bases to trimming and J lost 3 bases; unmatched junction nucleotides: 7. The CDR3 totals 15 residues. Germline V gives CDR1 MNHEY, CDR2 SVGAGI. The CDR3 loop reads CASRDRGRKDTEAFF. The CDR3, as DNA: TGTGCCAGCAGGGACAGGGGGAGAAAGGACACTGAAGCTTTCTTT.

This rearrangement joins TRBV3-1 (or the pseudogene TRBV3-2) to TRBJ1-1; the D gene is possibly TRBD1 (6 bases). CDR1 is LGHDT and CDR2 is YNNKEL in the germline V gene (reference sequence). The CDR3 is made up of 12 amino acids. V lost 3 bases, J lost 7 bases, and 9 bases lay in between. The CDR3, as DNA: TGTGCCAGCAGCCAGCGGGGGCGTGAAGCTTTCTTT. This encodes CASSQRGREAFF.

The V gene is TRBV6-5, the J gene TRBJ2-2; weak D call: TRBD2 (5 bases). The CDR3 covers 13 residues. The germline CDR1 and CDR2 sequences are MNHEY and SVGAGI. Trimming stripped 5 bases from V and 4 bases from J, with 8 bases between. CDR3 coding DNA: TGTGCCAGCAGTCTAAGCGGCACCGGGGAGCTGTTTTTT. Protein sequence: CASSLSGTGELFF.

CDR3 amino acids: CASNEDSGSAYEQYF. The DNA of the CDR3 is TGTGCCAGCAACGAAGACAGCGGGAGTGCCTACGAGCAGTACTTC. The genes are TRBV6-5 and TRBJ2-7; the match to TRBD2 covers 8 bases. The J segment lost 2 bases and the V segment lost 7 bases, leaving 10 bases of the junction unmatched. The germline V gene has CDR1 MNHEY and CDR2 SVGAGI. The CDR3 covers 15 residues.

In this sample, this clone turned up once. The chain links TRBV28 to TRBJ2-7, with 14 bases identical to TRBD2. This CDR3 has 16 residues. CDR1 MDHEN and CDR2 SYDVKM come from the germline V gene. Trimming at V came to 5 bases and at J to 1 base, leaving 4 bases not matched to a gene. The CDR3 protein is CASSPGLAGESYEQYF. The CDR3 DNA reads as TGTGCCAGCAGTCCGGGACTAGCGGGGGAATCCTACGAGCAGTACTTC.

The chain joins TRBV11-2 to TRBJ2-1; 9 bases align to TRBD2. The CDR3 loop spans 15 amino acids. With 2 bases clipped from V and 5 bases from J, the junction kept 4 bases outside the gene matches. Germline V gene sequence: CDR1 SGHAT, CDR2 FQNNGV. CDR3 amino acids: CASSLSSSGNNEQFF. The CDR3 region has the DNA TGTGCCAGCAGCTTATCCTCTAGCGGGAACAATGAGCAGTTCTTC. The whole variable domain, filled in from reference TRBV11-2 and TRBJ2-1, reads EAGVAQSPRYKIIEKRQSVAFWCNPISGHATLYWYQQILGQGPKLLIQFQNNGVVDDSQLPKDRFSAERLKGVDSTLKIQPAKLEDSAVYLCASSLSSSGNNEQFFGPGTRLTVL.

The CDR3 spells CASSPTDRAGTEAFF. The CDR3 DNA reads as TGTGCCAGCAGCCCCACTGACAGGGCGGGCACTGAAGCTTTCTTT. The chain couples TRBV6-5 to TRBJ1-1, with 7 nucleotides matching TRBD1. J gave up 4 bases and V 6 bases, and 11 bases lay outside the gene matches. Germline V gene data show CDR1 as MNHEY and CDR2 as SVGAGI. The length of the CDR3 is 15 residues.

J is TRBJ2-1 and V is TRBV27; 10 positions match TRBD2. The CDR3 consists of 16 residues. J gave up 1 base and V 3 bases, and 3 bases lay outside the gene matches. Germline V gives CDR1 MNHEY, CDR2 SMNVEV (reference sequence). In DNA, the CDR3 is TGTGCCAGCAGTTTCTCGACTAGCGGGTCCTACAATGAGCAGTTCTTC. This sequence encodes CASSFSTSGSYNEQFF.

This clone ranks as medium-sized. The chain is built from TRBV25-1 and TRBJ1-5; tentatively, D is TRBD1 (6 bases). The CDR3 contains 15 residues. Germline V CDR1 and CDR2: MGHDK, SYGVNS. With 5 bases removed from V and 2 bases from J, the gap between germline ends came to 13 bases. CDR3 nucleotide sequence: TGTGCCAGCAGTCCGGGACACAAGGGCAATCAGCCCCAGCATTTT. Protein sequence: CASSPGHKGNQPQHF.

The chain combines TRBV5-1 with TRBJ1-4; D ambiguous. There are 14 residues in the CDR3. The ends were cut back, 0 bases at V and 5 bases at J, with 8 bases in the middle. Germline loops: CDR1 SGHRS, CDR2 YFSETQ. CDR3 protein: CASSLEAGNEKLFF. The DNA of the CDR3 is TGCGCCAGCAGCTTGGAAGCCGGGAATGAAAAACTGTTTTTT.